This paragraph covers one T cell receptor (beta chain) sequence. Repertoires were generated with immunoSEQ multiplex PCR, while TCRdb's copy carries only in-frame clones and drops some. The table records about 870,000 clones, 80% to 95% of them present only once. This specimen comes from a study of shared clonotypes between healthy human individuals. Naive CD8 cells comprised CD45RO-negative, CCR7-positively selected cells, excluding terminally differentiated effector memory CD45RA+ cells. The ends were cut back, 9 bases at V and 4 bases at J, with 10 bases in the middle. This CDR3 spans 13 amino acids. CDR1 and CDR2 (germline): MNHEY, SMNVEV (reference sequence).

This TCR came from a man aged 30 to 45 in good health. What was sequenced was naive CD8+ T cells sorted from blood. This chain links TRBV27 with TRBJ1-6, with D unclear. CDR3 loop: CASTRAYNSPLHF. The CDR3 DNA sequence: TGTGCCAGTACGCGGGCGTATAATTCACCCCTCCACTTT.